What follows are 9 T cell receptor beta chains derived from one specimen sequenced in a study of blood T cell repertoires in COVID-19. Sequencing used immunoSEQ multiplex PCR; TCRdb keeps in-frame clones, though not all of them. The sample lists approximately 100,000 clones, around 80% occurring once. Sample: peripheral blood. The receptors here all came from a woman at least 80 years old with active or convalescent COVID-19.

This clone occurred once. The chain's CDR3 is CASRDRTGDPSYEQYF. Written as DNA, the CDR3 is TGTGCCAGCAGGGACCGGACAGGGGACCCCTCATACGAGCAGTACTTC. J is TRBJ2-7 and V is TRBV28; TRBD1 agrees at 9 bases. CDR3 size: 16 residues. The germline CDR1 and CDR2 sequences are MDHEN and SYDVKM. J was trimmed by 4 bases and V by 6 bases; bases with no gene match: 13.

The CDR3 DNA is TGTGCCAGCAGCCGGAGACAGGGGGGTTCCGGGGAGCTGTTTTTT. It encodes CASSRRQGGSGELFF. V usage is TRBV6-5 and J usage is TRBJ2-2; 9 nucleotides align to TRBD1. The CDR3 runs to 15 residues. The germline V gene encodes CDR1 MNHEY and CDR2 SVGAGI. V was pared by 6 bases and J by 6 bases, with 8 bases of the junction left unmatched.

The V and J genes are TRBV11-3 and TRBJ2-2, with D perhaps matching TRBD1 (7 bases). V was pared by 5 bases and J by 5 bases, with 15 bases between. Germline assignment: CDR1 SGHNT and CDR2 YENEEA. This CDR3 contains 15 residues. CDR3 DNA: TGTGCCAGCAGCCCAAGGGCAGGGGGGACCGGGGAGCTGTTTTTT. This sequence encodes CASSPRAGGTGELFF.

The CDR3: CASSSHNLQGGEQFF. Written as DNA, the CDR3 is TGTGCCAGCAGCTCACATAATCTCCAGGGGGGCGAGCAGTTCTTC. The chain carries TRBV7-6 and TRBJ2-1; a possible D gene is TRBD1 (7 bases). The V gene's germline CDR1 is SGHVS and CDR2 FNYEAQ. The CDR3 extends over 15 amino acids. The V gene lost 4 bases and the J gene lost 10 bases, with 20 bases spanning the gap.

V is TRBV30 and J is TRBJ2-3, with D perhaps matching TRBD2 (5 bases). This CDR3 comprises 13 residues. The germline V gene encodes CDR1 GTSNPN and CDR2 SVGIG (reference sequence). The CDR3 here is CAYGFGGTDTQYF. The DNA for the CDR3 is TGTGCGTATGGATTCGGGGGCACAGATACGCAGTATTTT.

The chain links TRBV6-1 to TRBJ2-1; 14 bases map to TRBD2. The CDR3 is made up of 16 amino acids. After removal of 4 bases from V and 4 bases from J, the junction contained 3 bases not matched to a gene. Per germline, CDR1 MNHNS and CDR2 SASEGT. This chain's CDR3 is CASSATSGRAYNEQFF. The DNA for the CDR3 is TGTGCCAGCAGTGCGACTAGCGGGAGGGCGTACAATGAGCAGTTCTTC.

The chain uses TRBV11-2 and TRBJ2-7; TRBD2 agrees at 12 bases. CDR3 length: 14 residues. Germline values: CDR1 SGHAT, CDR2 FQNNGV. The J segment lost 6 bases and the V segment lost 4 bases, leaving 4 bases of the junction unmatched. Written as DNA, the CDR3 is TGTGCCAGCAGCTCGACTAGCGGGAGAAGCGAGCAGTACTTC. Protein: CASSSTSGRSEQYF.

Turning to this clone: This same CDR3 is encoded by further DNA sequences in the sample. The CDR3 reads CASSPRGETQYF. The CDR3 region has the DNA TGCGCCAGCAGCCCCCGGGGGGAGACCCAGTACTTC. The chain is built from TRBV5-1 and TRBJ2-5, with D perhaps matching TRBD2 (6 bases). Trimming cost V 4 bases and J 5 bases, with 9 bases left between them. The CDR3 consists of 12 residues. The germline CDR1 and CDR2 sequences are SGHRS and YFSETQ. The full variable domain, in which reference TRBV5-1 and TRBJ2-5 provide the parts outside the CDR3, is KAGVTQTPRYLIKTRGQQVTLSCSPISGHRSVSWYQQTPGQGLQFLFEYFSETQRNKGNFPGRFSGRQFSNSRSEMNVSTLELGDSALYLCASSPRGETQYFGPGTRLLVL.

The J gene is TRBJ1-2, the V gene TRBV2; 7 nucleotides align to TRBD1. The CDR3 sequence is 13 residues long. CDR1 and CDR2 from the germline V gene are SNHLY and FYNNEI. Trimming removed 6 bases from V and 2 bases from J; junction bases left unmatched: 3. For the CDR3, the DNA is TGTGCCAGCAGCGCGGGACAGAACTATGGCTACACCTTC. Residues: CASSAGQNYGYTF.